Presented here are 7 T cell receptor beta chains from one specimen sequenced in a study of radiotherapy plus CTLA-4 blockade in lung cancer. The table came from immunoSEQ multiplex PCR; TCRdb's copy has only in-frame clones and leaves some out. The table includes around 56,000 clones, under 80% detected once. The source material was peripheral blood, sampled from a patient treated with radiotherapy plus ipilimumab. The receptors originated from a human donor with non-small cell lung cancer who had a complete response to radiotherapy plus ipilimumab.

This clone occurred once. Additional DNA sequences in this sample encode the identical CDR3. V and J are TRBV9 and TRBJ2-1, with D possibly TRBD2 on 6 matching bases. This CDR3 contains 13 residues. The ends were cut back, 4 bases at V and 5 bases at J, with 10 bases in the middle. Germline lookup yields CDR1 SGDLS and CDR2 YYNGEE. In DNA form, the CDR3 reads TGTGCCAGCAGCTCACTAGCTGACAATGAGCAGTTCTTC. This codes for CASSSLADNEQFF.

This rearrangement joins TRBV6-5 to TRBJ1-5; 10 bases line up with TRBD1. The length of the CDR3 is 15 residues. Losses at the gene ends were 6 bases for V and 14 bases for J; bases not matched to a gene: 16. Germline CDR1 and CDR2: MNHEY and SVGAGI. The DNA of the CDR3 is TGTGCCAGCAGCCGGACAGGGGGTACAATCAGCCGAGAGCATTTT. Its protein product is CASSRTGGTISREHF.

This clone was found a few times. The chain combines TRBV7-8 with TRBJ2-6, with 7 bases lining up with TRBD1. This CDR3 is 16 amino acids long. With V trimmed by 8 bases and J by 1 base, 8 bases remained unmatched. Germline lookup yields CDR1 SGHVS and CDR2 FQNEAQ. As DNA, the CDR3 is TGTGCCAGCGTCGACAGGGTCTCTTCTGGGGCCAACGTCCTGACTTTC. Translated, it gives CASVDRVSSGANVLTF. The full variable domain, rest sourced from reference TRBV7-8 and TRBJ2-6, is GAGVSQSPRYKVAKRGQDVALRCDPISGHVSLFWYQQALGQGPEFLTYFQNEAQLDKSGLPSDRFFAERPEGSVSTLKIQRTQQEDSAVYLCASVDRVSSGANVLTFGAGSRLTVL.

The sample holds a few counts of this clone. The chain's CDR3 is CASSPPGLSTEAFF. CDR3 bases: TGTGCCAGCAGTCCCCCTGGTCTGAGCACTGAAGCTTTCTTT. This chain links TRBV6-5 with TRBJ1-1; D unclear. Trimming took 5 bases from V and 4 from J, leaving 14 bases between them. The CDR3 length is 14 residues. In germline, CDR1 is MNHEY, CDR2 SVGAGI.

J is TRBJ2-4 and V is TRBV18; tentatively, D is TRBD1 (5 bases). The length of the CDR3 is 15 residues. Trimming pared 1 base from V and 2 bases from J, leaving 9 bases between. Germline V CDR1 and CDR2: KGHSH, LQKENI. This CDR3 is CASSPRWGSKNIQYF. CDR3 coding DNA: TGTGCCAGCTCACCACGGTGGGGCTCCAAAAACATTCAGTACTTC.

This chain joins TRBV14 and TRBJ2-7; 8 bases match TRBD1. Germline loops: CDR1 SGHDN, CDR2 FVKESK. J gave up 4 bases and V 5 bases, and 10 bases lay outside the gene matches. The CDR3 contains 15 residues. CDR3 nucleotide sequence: TGTGCCAGCAGCTGGACAGGGTCCAGATATTACGAGCAGTACTTC. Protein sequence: CASSWTGSRYYEQYF.

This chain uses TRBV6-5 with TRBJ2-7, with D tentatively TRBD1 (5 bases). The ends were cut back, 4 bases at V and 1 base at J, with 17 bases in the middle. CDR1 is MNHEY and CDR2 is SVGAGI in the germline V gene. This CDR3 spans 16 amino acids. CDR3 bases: TGTGCCAGCAGTTTCGACAGAGGTTCAGGATCCTACGAGCAGTACTTC. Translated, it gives CASSFDRGSGSYEQYF.